What follows is one T cell receptor (beta chain) and its context. The sample originates from a study of blood T cell repertoires in COVID-19. As for the study in general: From T cells, B-cell-depleted T cells, or PBMCs came the material, which was cDNA or gDNA.

Seattle patients were enrolled during active infection and followed longitudinally. In the source study's methods: Estimation of nucleated cell counts was performed using reference gene primer amplification. Sequencing was performed with immunoSEQ multiplex PCR; in TCRdb, only in-frame clones are kept and a portion is missing. That table is the source of V, J and clone size, and D and trimming were worked out from the DNA. The sample includes 35,000 to 40,000 clones, about 90% of them seen just once. The sample consisted of peripheral blood. The sequence came from a man aged 60 to 75 with COVID-19, enrolled during active disease.

The CDR3 coding sequence is TGTGCCAGCAGCTGGAAGGGGGCCTATGAGCAGTTCTTC. This gives the protein CASSWKGAYEQFF. The chain couples TRBV7-3 to TRBJ2-1; TRBD1 matches at 7 bases. V shed 4 bases and J 8 bases; nucleotides not matched to a gene: 5. This CDR3 contains 13 residues. Germline CDR1 reads SGHTA; CDR2 reads FQGTGA.